These T cell receptor beta chains were read from a single sample in a study of cytomegalovirus exposure and HLA in healthy donors. Sequenced by immunoSEQ multiplex PCR; TCRdb stores in-frame clones only, minus some. The repertoire has about 280,000 clones, over 85% of them found once; the top ten carry approximately 2%. Sequencing input: PBMCs. These receptor sequences come from a woman aged 18-35 years in good health and CMV-seronegative. CDR3s include the opening cysteine and the closing phenylalanine or tryptophan. The D gene is left open where the match is weak. Only part of the rows carry a size: once, few, many, or a class if the clone is expanded.

V gene	J gene	D gene	clone size	CDR3 DNA	CDR3 protein
TRBV19	TRBJ1-5	-	-	TGTGCCAGCACAGGATCAAGGGGCAATCAGCCCCAGCATTTT	CASTGSRGNQPQHF
TRBV27	TRBJ1-1	-	-	TGTGCCAGCATGAGAGGATTGATGAACACTGAAGCTTTCTTT	CASMRGLMNTEAFF
TRBV5-6	TRBJ1-1	TRBD1	-	TGTGCCAGCAGCCTGGCAGGGGGCGAGGGGCACACTGAAGCTTTCTTT	CASSLAGGEGHTEAFF
TRBV29-1	TRBJ1-3	-	-	TGCAGCGTTGATCGGAACAGGGTCGGAAACACCATATATTTT	CSVDRNRVGNTIYF
TRBV7-2	TRBJ2-7	-	once	TGTGCCAGCAGCTTAGACGACGGGGACTCCTACGAGCAGTACTTC	CASSLDDGDSYEQYF
TRBV7-6	TRBJ2-2	-	once	TGTGCCAGCACGGGGGGCGCAGCGGTCGGGGAGCTGTTTTTT	CASTGGAAVGELFF
TRBV18	TRBJ2-2	-	-	TGTGCCAGCTCACCAGTAGCACCCGGGGAGCTGTTTTTT	CASSPVAPGELFF
TRBV23-1	TRBJ1-5	TRBD1	-	TGCGCCAGCAGTCAACCCCGGGACAGGGGAGATCAGCCCCAGCATTTT	CASSQPRDRGDQPQHF
TRBV9	TRBJ1-5	-	-	TGTGCCAGCAGCGTTTCGGTCAATCAGCCCCAGCATTTT	CASSVSVNQPQHF
TRBV5-6	TRBJ2-2	-	-	TGTGCCAGCAGCTTTGCAGTAGGGGCCGGGGAGCTGTTTTTT	CASSFAVGAGELFF
TRBV6-6	TRBJ2-7	-	-	TGTGCCAGCAGTCACCCGGGGTACTTC	CASSHPGYF
TRBV2	TRBJ1-6	TRBD1	once	TGTGCCAGTCACAGGGGGCCAAATTCACCCCTCCACTTT	CASHRGPNSPLHF
TRBV28	TRBJ1-4	TRBD1	-	TGTGCCAGCAGTTTATCAAGGGGGCTCAATGAAAAACTGTTTTTT	CASSLSRGLNEKLFF
TRBV4-1	TRBJ1-3	-	-	TGCGCCAGCAGCCAAGAAGGGAGGCCCACCATATATTTT	CASSQEGRPTIYF
TRBV5-6	TRBJ1-4	-	-	TGTGCCAGCAGCTTCGTTACCCGGGCTAATGAAAAACTGTTTTTT	CASSFVTRANEKLFF
TRBV30	TRBJ1-1	-	-	TGTGCCTGGAGTGTTAATTTTAAGGGGTCCACTGAAGCTTTCTTT	CAWSVNFKGSTEAFF
TRBV2	TRBJ1-3	-	-	TGTGCCAGCAGCCTCCGAACAGGGATCTCTGGAAACACCATATATTTT	CASSLRTGISGNTIYF
TRBV5-1	TRBJ2-2	-	-	TGCGCCAGCAGCTTCAGTTACACCGGGGAGCTGTTTTTT	CASSFSYTGELFF
TRBV7-9	TRBJ2-1	-	-	TGTGCCAGCAGCTTAGCAAACAGCAATGAGCAGTTCTTC	CASSLANSNEQFF
TRBV7-9	TRBJ1-1	-	-	TGTGCCAGCAGCTTGCCCCGAGGGGGAGACACTGAAGCTTTCTTT	CASSLPRGGDTEAFF
TRBV5-1	TRBJ1-4	TRBD1	-	TGCGCCAGCAGCTACGGACAGGGCGGGAATGAAAAACTGTTTTTT	CASSYGQGGNEKLFF